The 13 T cell receptor beta chains below come from one sample, sequenced in a study of human CD4 T cells and Enterobacteriaceae. TCRdb keeps only in-frame clones here, not all; method: immunoSEQ multiplex PCR. The sample contains around 26,000 clones, approximately 81% of which appear only once. Memory CD4+ T cells were sorted as all CD4+ cells except CD45RA+CCR7+CD95- naive cells, over 95% pure. Sequencing was performed on memory CD4+ T cells from blood. These receptors all stem from a human donor in good health.

V gene TRBV28 combines with J gene TRBJ1-5, with TRBD1 matching 10 bases. The junction had 5 bases not matched to a gene; V was cut back by 6 bases and J by 3 bases. The germline V gene has CDR1 MDHEN and CDR2 SYDVKM. The CDR3 is 15 amino acids. Here the CDR3 reads CASRKTGGINQPQHF. In nucleotides, the CDR3 is TGTGCCAGCAGAAAGACAGGGGGCATCAATCAGCCCCAGCATTTT.

The chain is built from TRBV15 and TRBJ2-1; D is uncertain. The CDR3 runs to 15 residues. Germline CDR1 LNHNV, CDR2 YYDKDF (reference sequence). V dropped 0 bases and J dropped 3 bases, with 9 bases sitting between them. The CDR3 is CATSRDGVGYNEQFF. The CDR3 nucleotides are TGTGCCACCAGCAGAGATGGGGTCGGCTACAATGAGCAGTTCTTC.

The V gene is TRBV5-1, the J gene TRBJ2-5; D not resolved. This CDR3 spans 14 amino acids. V was trimmed by 4 bases and J by 4 bases, leaving 14 bases between them. Germline lookup yields CDR1 SGHRS and CDR2 YFSETQ. The CDR3 DNA sequence: TGCGCCAGCAGCCCCGGACCACGCGGAGAGACCCAGTACTTC. This translates into CASSPGPRGETQYF.

This CDR3 is CASSPPAGGSYEQYF. The CDR3 region has the DNA TGCGCCAGCAGCCCTCCCGCGGGGGGGTCCTACGAGCAGTACTTC. The rearrangement uses TRBV4-1 and TRBJ2-7; TRBD2 matches 9 bases. Germline values: CDR1 MGHRA, CDR2 YSYEKL. This CDR3 comprises 15 residues. V trimming: 4 bases; J trimming: 1 base; junction bases outside the gene matches: 5.

In DNA form, the CDR3 reads TGCGCCAGCCAATCGGGGACAGTGAACACCGGGGAGCTGTTTTTT. Amino acid sequence: CASQSGTVNTGELFF. The V and J genes are TRBV10-2 and TRBJ2-2; TRBD1 matches 7 bases. Germline values: CDR1 WSHSY, CDR2 SAAADI. The CDR3 extends over 15 amino acids. The ends lost 8 bases at V and 1 base at J; junction bases unmatched: 7.

The chain employs TRBV19 and TRBJ1-5; 7 nucleotides align to TRBD1. The CDR3 has 16 amino acids. In germline, CDR1 is LNHDA, CDR2 SQIVND (reference sequence). V shed 6 bases, J shed 6 bases, and the junction held 14 bases outside the gene matches. As DNA, the CDR3 is TGTGCCAGTAGGGTGGACAGGCTGGGAGAGGTTCAGCCCCAGCATTTT. Amino acids: CASRVDRLGEVQPQHF.

The chain joins TRBV9 to TRBJ1-3; D is ambiguous. V lost 4 bases and J lost 0, with 17 bases in between. The CDR3 loop spans 17 amino acids. Germline V gene sequence: CDR1 SGDLS, CDR2 YYNGEE. As DNA, the CDR3 is TGTGCCAGCAGCCCCCGTTTCATGGTGTCCTCTGGAAACACCATATATTTT. The encoded protein is CASSPRFMVSSGNTIYF. Drawing the rest from reference TRBV9 and TRBJ1-3, the complete variable domain is DSGVTQTPKHLITATGQRVTLRCSPRSGDLSVYWYQQSLDQGLQFLIQYYNGEERAKGNILERFSAQQFPDLHSELNLSSLELGDSALYFCASSPRFMVSSGNTIYFGEGSWLTVV.

The V gene is TRBV5-1, the J gene TRBJ2-7, with TRBD2 matching over 9 bases. The CDR3 sequence is 13 residues long. V gave up 2 bases and J gave up 4 bases; unmatched junction bases: 1. Germline V lookup: CDR1 SGHRS, CDR2 YFSETQ. CDR3 sequence: CASSLSGRYEQYF. The CDR3 coding sequence is TGCGCCAGCAGCTTAAGCGGGAGGTACGAGCAGTACTTC.

Details on this clone: The sample contains more than one DNA sequence encoding this CDR3. The chain has TRBV5-4 and TRBJ2-3; the D gene is possibly TRBD1 (5 bases). CDR3 length: 15 residues. Germline CDR1 SGHNT, CDR2 YYREEE (reference sequence). V was clipped by 0 bases and J by 2 bases, with 10 bases between them. The CDR3 nucleotides read TGTGCCAGCAGCTTGGATAGGGGTGTCACAGATACGCAGTATTTT. This gives the protein CASSLDRGVTDTQYF.

This chain connects TRBV7-9 to TRBJ2-1, with no clear D. V gave up 5 bases and J gave up 6 bases, with 11 bases separating them. The CDR3 runs to 13 residues. Germline CDR1 is SEHNR and CDR2 is FQNEAQ (reference sequence). The CDR3 DNA sequence: TGTGCCAGCAGCGTCGGCGGCCTCAATGAGCAGTTCTTC. Translation: CASSVGGLNEQFF.

The chain recombines TRBV11-2 with TRBJ2-2; a weak D match, TRBD1 (6 bases). Germline assignment: CDR1 SGHAT and CDR2 FQNNGV. Trimming stripped 11 bases from V and 2 bases from J, with 12 bases between. The CDR3 is 13 amino acids. The CDR3 here is CAVGRGNTGELFF. CDR3 nucleotide sequence: TGTGCCGTTGGCAGGGGTAACACCGGGGAGCTGTTTTTT. The entire variable domain, with the rest obtained from reference TRBV11-2 and TRBJ2-2, is as follows: EAGVAQSPRYKIIEKRQSVAFWCNPISGHATLYWYQQILGQGPKLLIQFQNNGVVDDSQLPKDRFSAERLKGVDSTLKIQPAKLEDSAVYLCAVGRGNTGELFFGEGSRLTVL.

This chain connects TRBV7-3 to TRBJ2-2, with D possibly TRBD1 on 6 matching bases. This CDR3 is built from 13 residues. Trimming pared 7 bases from V and 7 bases from J, leaving 13 bases between. The germline gives CDR1 SGHTA, CDR2 FQGTGA. The CDR3 reads CASTIRGIGELFF. Here the CDR3 DNA reads TGTGCCAGCACTATCAGGGGTATCGGGGAGCTGTTTTTT.

Only one count was recorded for this clone. The V call is TRBV30, the J call TRBJ2-3; 9 nucleotides line up with TRBD2. Germline CDR1 GTSNPN, CDR2 SVGIG (reference sequence). J lost 7 bases, V lost 2 bases, and 10 bases had no gene match. The CDR3 sequence is 15 residues long. The CDR3, as DNA: TGTGCCTGGAGTAACCTGGCGGGACTAGCTAATACGCAGTATTTT. Amino acids: CAWSNLAGLANTQYF.